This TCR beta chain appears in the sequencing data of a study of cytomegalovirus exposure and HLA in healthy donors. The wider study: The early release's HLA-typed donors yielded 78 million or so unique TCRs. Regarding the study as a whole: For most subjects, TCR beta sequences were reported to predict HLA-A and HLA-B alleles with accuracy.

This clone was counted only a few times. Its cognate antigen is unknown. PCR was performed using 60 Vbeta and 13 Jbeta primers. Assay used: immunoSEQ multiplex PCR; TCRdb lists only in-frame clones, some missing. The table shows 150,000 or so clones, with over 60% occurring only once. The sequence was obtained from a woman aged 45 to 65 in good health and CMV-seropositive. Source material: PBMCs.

The CDR3 here is CASRPAGAGQETQYF. The DNA for the CDR3 is TGTGCCAGCAGGCCCGCGGGGGCGGGTCAAGAGACCCAGTACTTC. The J gene is TRBJ2-5, the V gene TRBV27; the D gene is possibly TRBD2 (7 bases). The V gene's germline CDR1 is MNHEY and CDR2 SMNVEV (reference sequence). V lost 6 bases to trimming and J lost 2 bases, with 16 bases between them. The CDR3 is 15 residues long.